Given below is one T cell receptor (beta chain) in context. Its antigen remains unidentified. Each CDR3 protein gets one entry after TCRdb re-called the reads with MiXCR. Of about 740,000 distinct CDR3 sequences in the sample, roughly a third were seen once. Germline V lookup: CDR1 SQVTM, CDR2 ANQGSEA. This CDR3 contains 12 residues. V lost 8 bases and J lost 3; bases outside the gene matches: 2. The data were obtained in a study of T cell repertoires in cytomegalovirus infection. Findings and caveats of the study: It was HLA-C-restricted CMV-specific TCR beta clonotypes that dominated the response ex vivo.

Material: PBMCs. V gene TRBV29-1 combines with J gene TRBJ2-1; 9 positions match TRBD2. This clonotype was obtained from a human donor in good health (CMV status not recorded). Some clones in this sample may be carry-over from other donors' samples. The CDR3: CSLTSGYNEQFF. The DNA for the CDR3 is TGCAGCCTGACTAGCGGCTACAATGAGCAGTTCTTC.